Below are 23 T cell receptor beta chains sequenced from a single sample in a study of blood T cell repertoires in COVID-19. Here immunoSEQ multiplex PCR was the method, and the copy in TCRdb shows in-frame clones only, minus some. The data contain over 250,000 clones, 83% of them singletons. Sequencing used peripheral blood. The receptors come from a woman aged 50 to 60 who had recovered from COVID-19.

The rearrangement links TRBV4-2 to TRBJ2-5; the D gene is possibly TRBD2 (7 bases). The germline CDR1 and CDR2 sequences are LGHNA and YNFKEQ. Trimming removed 0 bases from V and 5 bases from J, with 13 bases in between. The CDR3 runs 15 residues. The CDR3 bases are TGTGCCAGCAGCCAAGAGAGGGGGGGGACGGAGACCCAGTACTTC. It is translated as CASSQERGGTETQYF.

Ten or more counts support this clone. This chain connects TRBV6-5 to TRBJ1-2, with TRBD1 matching 10 bases. This CDR3 spans 15 amino acids. V shed 6 bases and J 4 bases; nucleotides not matched to a gene: 8. Germline loops: CDR1 MNHEY, CDR2 SVGAGI. The CDR3 DNA follows: TGTGCCAGCAGACCAGACAGGGGGCGTCTCTATGGCTACACCTTC. Translation: CASRPDRGRLYGYTF.

The J gene is TRBJ2-7, the V gene TRBV11-2, with 7 bases lining up with TRBD2. CDR1 is SGHAT and CDR2 is FQNNGV in the germline V gene. The CDR3 is 16 amino acids. V shed 3 bases, J shed 3 bases, and the junction held 11 bases outside the gene matches. The CDR3 sequence is CASSFLNWEGSYEQYF. CDR3 coding DNA: TGTGCCAGCAGCTTTTTGAATTGGGAGGGGAGCTACGAGCAGTACTTC.

V usage is TRBV5-1 and J usage is TRBJ1-5; no firm D call. Per germline, CDR1 SGHRS and CDR2 YFSETQ. Deletions cut 0 bases from V and 6 bases from J, with 13 bases between. This CDR3 comprises 15 residues. The CDR3 sequence: CASSLDTGQSQPQHF. In DNA form, the CDR3 reads TGCGCCAGCAGCTTGGATACGGGTCAGAGTCAGCCCCAGCATTTT.

V is TRBV2 and J is TRBJ1-1; the D is unclear. V lost 6 bases and J 1 base, leaving 12 bases between the germline ends. This CDR3 is built from 14 residues. Germline loops: CDR1 SNHLY, CDR2 FYNNEI. The CDR3: CASREREANTEAFF. The CDR3 nucleotides are TGTGCCAGCAGAGAAAGGGAGGCGAACACTGAAGCTTTCTTT.

The chain has TRBV5-1 and TRBJ2-5; D perhaps matches TRBD1 (6 bases). Germline CDR1 reads SGHRS; CDR2 reads YFSETQ. CDR3 length: 15 amino acids. V shed 1 base and J shed 2 bases, with 12 bases lying between them. The CDR3 loop reads CASSLTGTTQETQYF. For the CDR3, the DNA is TGCGCCAGCAGCTTGACAGGGACCACACAAGAGACCCAGTACTTC.

Remarks on this clone: Other DNA sequences in the same sample also yield this CDR3. The rearrangement uses TRBV5-1 and TRBJ2-5, with 8 bases lining up with TRBD2. The germline CDR1 and CDR2 sequences are SGHRS and YFSETQ. Trimming took 0 bases from V and 4 from J; bases not matched to a gene: 5. This CDR3 has 15 amino acids. The CDR3 loop reads CASSLGLAGPETQYF. CDR3 DNA: TGCGCCAGCAGCTTGGGGCTAGCGGGCCCAGAGACCCAGTACTTC.

V is TRBV15 and J is TRBJ1-4; maybe TRBD1 (5 bases). Trimming left V 1 base short and J 6 bases short, with 15 bases between. The CDR3 contains 16 residues. Germline CDR1 and CDR2: LNHNV and YYDKDF (reference sequence). CDR3 sequence reads: CATSRGPGTTHEKLFF. CDR3 DNA: TGTGCCACCAGCAGAGGTCCAGGGACTACTCATGAAAAACTGTTTTTT.

The V call is TRBV30, the J call TRBJ1-1, with a possible D match to TRBD1 (5 bases). V was shortened by 8 bases and J by 7 bases, with 14 bases between the two germline ends. Germline V gene lookup returns CDR1 GTSNPN and CDR2 SVGIG (reference sequence). The CDR3 consists of 11 residues. In nucleotides, the CDR3 is TGTGCCGGCAGAGTGGGGGGTGAAGCTTTCTTT. This sequence encodes CAGRVGGEAFF. The variable domain in full, with the rest retrieved from reference TRBV30 and TRBJ1-1, is SQTIHQWPATLVQPVGSPLSLECTVEGTSNPNLYWYRQAAGRGLQLLFYSVGIGQISSEVPQNLSASRPQDRQFILSSKKLLLSDSGFYLCAGRVGGEAFFGQGTRLTVV.

The chain is built from TRBV27 and TRBJ2-7, with D tentatively TRBD2 (5 bases). Germline CDR1 is MNHEY and CDR2 is SMNVEV (reference sequence). V lost 5 bases to trimming and J lost 5 bases, with 19 bases between them. CDR3 length: 15 amino acids. In DNA form, the CDR3 reads TGTGCCAGCAGTCCCCTAGTCGGGGTTATCCACGAGCAGTACTTC. The encoded protein is CASSPLVGVIHEQYF.

This clone was observed a single time. This rearrangement joins TRBV6-4 to TRBJ2-2; D is unclear. CDR1 and CDR2 (germline): MRHNA, SNTAGT. The length of the CDR3 is 14 residues. V gave up 5 bases and J gave up 5 bases, with 12 bases separating them. This CDR3 reads CASSRTETTGELFF. CDR3 sequence (DNA): TGTGCCAGCAGTAGAACAGAAACAACCGGGGAGCTGTTTTTT.

The rearrangement links TRBV13 to TRBJ2-7; TRBD1 is a possible D gene (6 bases). The CDR3 runs 15 residues. With 6 bases removed from V and 0 bases from J, the gap between germline ends came to 15 bases. CDR1 and CDR2 (germline): PRHDT, FYEKMQ (reference sequence). The CDR3 sequence: CASSNRALSSYEQYF. The CDR3 DNA reads TGTGCCAGCAGTAACAGGGCCCTTAGCTCCTACGAGCAGTACTTC.

This sequence joins TRBV6-6 and TRBJ2-3, with 9 bases aligning to TRBD2. V lost 7 bases and J lost 1; bases outside the gene matches: 6. The germline V gene has CDR1 MNHNY and CDR2 SVGAGI (reference sequence). The CDR3 contains 15 residues. CDR3 sequence (DNA): TGTGCCAGCACGTGGGTAGCGGGGGGCACAGATACGCAGTATTTT. It specifies CASTWVAGGTDTQYF.

This clone was seen repeatedly, ten times or more. Distinct nucleotide sequences in the sample also encode this CDR3. The V and J genes are TRBV18 and TRBJ2-5; 8 bases are shared with TRBD2. This CDR3 spans 14 amino acids. The germline gives CDR1 KGHSH, CDR2 LQKENI. J was trimmed by 5 bases and V by 3 bases; bases with no gene match: 5. In nucleotides, the CDR3 is TGTGCCAGCTCACCCCCGGGAGGGTTGGAGACCCAGTACTTC. This translates into CASSPPGGLETQYF.

The gene calls are TRBV7-2 and TRBJ1-3; 7 positions agree with TRBD1. With V trimmed by 5 bases and J by 0 bases, 10 bases remained unmatched. The CDR3 sequence is 17 residues long. CDR1 is SGHTA and CDR2 is FQGNSA in the germline V gene. CDR3 coding DNA: TGTGCCAGCAGCGTAAGACAGGGCCAACACTCTGGAAACACCATATATTTT. Encoded protein: CASSVRQGQHSGNTIYF.

The V gene is TRBV7-9, the J gene TRBJ1-1; 9 bases are shared with TRBD1. V shed 5 bases and J 5 bases; nucleotides not matched to a gene: 6. The CDR3 totals 14 residues. Germline V gene lookup returns CDR1 SEHNR and CDR2 FQNEAQ (reference sequence). CDR3 in DNA: TGTGCCAGCAGCAGCTGGGACAGGGTGACTGAAGCTTTCTTT. Translation gives CASSSWDRVTEAFF.

The rearrangement joins TRBV21-1 to TRBJ2-4; TRBD2, the D gene given by the table, was not confirmed from the DNA. TRBV21-1 is listed as a pseudogene. This CDR3 is built from 16 residues. The CDR3 sequence: CASSKVEGIAKNIQYF. CDR3 DNA sequence: TGTGCCAGCAGCAAAGTGGAGGGGATAGCCAAAAACATTCAGTACTTC.

V and J are TRBV28 and TRBJ2-1; 8 nucleotides agree with TRBD2. The germline V gene encodes CDR1 MDHEN and CDR2 SYDVKM. The junction had 11 bases not matched to a gene; V was cut back by 1 base and J by 0 bases. The CDR3 contains 19 residues. The CDR3 DNA reads as TGTGCCAGCAGTTTATCTTCCACCCAGCGGGAGAGCTCCTACAATGAGCAGTTCTTC. It translates to CASSLSSTQRESSYNEQFF.

The chain employs TRBV5-1 and TRBJ2-2; D not certain. CDR1 is SGHRS, CDR2 YFSETQ, per germline. With 2 bases removed from V and 1 base from J, the gap between germline ends came to 9 bases. The CDR3 has 15 amino acids. The CDR3, as DNA: TGCGCCAGCAGCTTAACAAATTGGAACACCGGGGAGCTGTTTTTT. Residues: CASSLTNWNTGELFF.

The V call is TRBV5-5, the J call TRBJ2-1; 10 bases match TRBD2. J was trimmed by 7 bases and V by 4 bases; bases with no gene match: 8. Germline-derived CDR1 and CDR2 are SGHKS and YYEKEE (reference sequence). The CDR3 extends over 15 amino acids. CDR3 DNA: TGTGCCAGCAGCACCCTAGCGGGGGAGATTAATGAGCAGTTCTTC. As protein: CASSTLAGEINEQFF.

The count of this clone is one. The chain carries TRBV6-6 and TRBJ1-6; D unresolved. There are 15 residues in the CDR3. Germline loops: CDR1 MNHNY, CDR2 SVGAGI (reference sequence). Deletions cut 2 bases from V and 3 bases from J, with 8 bases between. The CDR3 DNA follows: TGTGCCAGCAGTTACGGGGAGAACTATAATTCACCCCTCCACTTT. Its translation: CASSYGENYNSPLHF.

The chain is built from TRBV6-2 or TRBV6-3 and TRBJ2-1, with TRBD2 identical over 13 bases. The CDR3 consists of 16 residues. Germline V CDR1 and CDR2: MNHEY, SVGEGT. J lost 9 bases, V lost 6 bases, and 11 bases had no gene match. The CDR3 reads CASSSWTSGRVGEQFF. CDR3 DNA sequence: TGTGCCAGCAGCTCTTGGACTAGCGGGAGAGTAGGTGAGCAGTTCTTC.

This rearrangement joins TRBV5-1 to TRBJ2-7, with a possible D match to TRBD1 (6 bases). The CDR3 is 16 amino acids. Germline-derived CDR1 and CDR2 are SGHRS and YFSETQ. Trimming shortened V by 4 bases and J by 4 bases, and 21 bases separated the two germline ends. Written as DNA, the CDR3 is TGCGCCAGCAGCGAGACAACAGGGAGCCAGTCTTACGAGCAGTACTTC. The encoded protein is CASSETTGSQSYEQYF.